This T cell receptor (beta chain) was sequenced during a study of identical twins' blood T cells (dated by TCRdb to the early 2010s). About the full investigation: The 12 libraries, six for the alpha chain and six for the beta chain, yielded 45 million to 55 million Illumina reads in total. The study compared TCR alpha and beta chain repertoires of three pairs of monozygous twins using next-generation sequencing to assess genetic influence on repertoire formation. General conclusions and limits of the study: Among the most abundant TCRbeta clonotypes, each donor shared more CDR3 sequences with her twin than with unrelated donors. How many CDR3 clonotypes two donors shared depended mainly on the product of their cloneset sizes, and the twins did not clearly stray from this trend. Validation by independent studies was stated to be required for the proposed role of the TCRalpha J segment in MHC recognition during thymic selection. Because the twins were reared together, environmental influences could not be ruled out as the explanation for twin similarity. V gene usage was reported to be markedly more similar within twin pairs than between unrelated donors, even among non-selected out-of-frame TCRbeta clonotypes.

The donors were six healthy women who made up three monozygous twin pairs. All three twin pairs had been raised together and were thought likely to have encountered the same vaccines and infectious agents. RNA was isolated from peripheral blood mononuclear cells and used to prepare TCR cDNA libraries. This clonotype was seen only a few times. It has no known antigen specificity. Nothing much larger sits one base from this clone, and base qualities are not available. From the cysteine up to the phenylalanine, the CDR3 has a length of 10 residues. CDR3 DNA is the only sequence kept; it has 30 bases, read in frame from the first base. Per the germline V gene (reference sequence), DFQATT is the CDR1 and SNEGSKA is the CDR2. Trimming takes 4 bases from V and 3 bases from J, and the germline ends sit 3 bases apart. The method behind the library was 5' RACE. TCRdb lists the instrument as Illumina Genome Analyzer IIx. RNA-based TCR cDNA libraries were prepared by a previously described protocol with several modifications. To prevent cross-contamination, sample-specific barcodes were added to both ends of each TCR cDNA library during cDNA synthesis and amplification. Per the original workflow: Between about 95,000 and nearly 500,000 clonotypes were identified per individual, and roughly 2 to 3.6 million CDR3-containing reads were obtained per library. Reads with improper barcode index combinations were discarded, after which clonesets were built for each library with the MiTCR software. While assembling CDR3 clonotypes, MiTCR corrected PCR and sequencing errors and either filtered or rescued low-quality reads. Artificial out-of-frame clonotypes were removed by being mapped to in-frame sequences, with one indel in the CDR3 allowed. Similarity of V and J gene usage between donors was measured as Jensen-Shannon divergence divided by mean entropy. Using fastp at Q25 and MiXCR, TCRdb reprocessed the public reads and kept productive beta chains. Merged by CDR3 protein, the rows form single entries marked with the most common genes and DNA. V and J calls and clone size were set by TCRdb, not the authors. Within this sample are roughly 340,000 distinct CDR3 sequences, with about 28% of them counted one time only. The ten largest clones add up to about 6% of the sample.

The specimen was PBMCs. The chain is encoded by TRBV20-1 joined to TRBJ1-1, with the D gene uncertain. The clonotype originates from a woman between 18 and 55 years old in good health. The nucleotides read TGCAGTGCTACGGACACTGAAGCTTTCTTT. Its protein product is CSATDTEAFF.